This T cell receptor (beta chain) stems from a study of T cells after somatic rescue of genetic block. The CDR3 has 16 amino acids. The germline V gene encodes CDR1 SGHTA and CDR2 FQGTGA. V was cut by 1 base and J by 2 bases, with 12 bases left in between. The protocol was immunoSEQ multiplex PCR, while the TCRdb copy is restricted to in-frame clones and leaves out a portion. The sample carries about 14,000 clones, 71% recorded once. The chain is built from TRBV7-3 and TRBJ2-1; perhaps D is TRBD1 or TRBD2 (5 bases each). The source material was peripheral blood mononuclear cells (PBMCs). This TCR was recovered from a man between 18 and 35 years old. CDR3 protein: CASSLRVRGPYNEQFF. The CDR3 nucleotides read TGTGCCAGCAGCTTAAGAGTGAGGGGTCCCTACAATGAGCAGTTCTTC. Complete variable domain (other parts from reference TRBV7-3 and TRBJ2-1): GAGVSQTPSNKVTEKGKYVELRCDPISGHTALYWYRQSLGQGPEFLIYFQGTGAADDSGLPNDRFFAVRPEGSVSTLKIQRTERGDSAVYLCASSLRVRGPYNEQFFGPGTRLTVL.